This T cell receptor (beta chain) was documented in a study of metastatic and nonmetastatic thyroid tumors. For the study at large: Across peripheral blood and tumor or nodule tissue samples taken from malignant and benign thyroid patients, the repertoires were compared with one another. Study-wide results and limits: It was reportedly found that TCR beta diversity was significantly higher in malignant thyroid tumors than in benign nodules, a difference seen in both blood and tumor samples.

In the original workflow: The study built a papillary thyroid cancer distant-metastasis classifier from CDR3 differences across clinicopathological groups. TCRdb re-clonotyped the PCR reads via MiXCR. TCRdb, not the authors, supplied the V and J calls. The data show about 52,000 clones, approximately 15% seen once. In germline, CDR1 is SNHLY, CDR2 FYNNEI. The CDR3 has 20 residues. This clone was counted many times. Its antigen is still unknown. Germline and junction disagree at one end, which may indicate a read error. Every patient underwent thyroid surgery untreated. The sequence was obtained from a female donor with papillary thyroid cancer or a benign thyroid nodule (not recorded which). Some clones in this sample may be carry-over from other donors' samples. The genes are TRBV2 and TRBJ2-7, with 8 positions matching TRBD1. Sequenced sample: blood. CDR3 sequence: CASIEGKFLRRQGMTYEQYF. CDR3 sequence (DNA): TGTGCCAGCATTGAAGGGAAATTTTTGAGGCGACAGGGGATGACCTACGAGCAGTACTTC.